This TCR beta chain comes out of a study of T cell responses to AZD1222 COVID-19 vaccine. Whole-study context: Pooling covered second doses at about 4 or about 12 weeks. Study findings and constraints: Females made up more of the donors, who were largely white British, and clonal diversity may have come out too low.

About this clone itself: What it binds is unknown.

TCRdb's table, derived via immunoSEQ multiplex PCR, lists solely in-frame clones and lacks some. The sample has roughly 56,000 clones, approximately 85% seen once. Trimming removed 5 bases at V and 4 bases at J, with 10 bases between. The CDR3 runs 12 residues. Germline assignment: CDR1 SGDLS and CDR2 YYNGEE. V gene TRBV9 combines with J gene TRBJ2-7; D unresolved. Sequencing used peripheral blood, obtained on day 0 of AZD1222 vaccination. The receptor's source is an adult in good health. The CDR3 nucleotides are TGTGCCAGCAGTTCCCTTGGGTACGAGCAGTACTTC. It encodes CASSSLGYEQYF.